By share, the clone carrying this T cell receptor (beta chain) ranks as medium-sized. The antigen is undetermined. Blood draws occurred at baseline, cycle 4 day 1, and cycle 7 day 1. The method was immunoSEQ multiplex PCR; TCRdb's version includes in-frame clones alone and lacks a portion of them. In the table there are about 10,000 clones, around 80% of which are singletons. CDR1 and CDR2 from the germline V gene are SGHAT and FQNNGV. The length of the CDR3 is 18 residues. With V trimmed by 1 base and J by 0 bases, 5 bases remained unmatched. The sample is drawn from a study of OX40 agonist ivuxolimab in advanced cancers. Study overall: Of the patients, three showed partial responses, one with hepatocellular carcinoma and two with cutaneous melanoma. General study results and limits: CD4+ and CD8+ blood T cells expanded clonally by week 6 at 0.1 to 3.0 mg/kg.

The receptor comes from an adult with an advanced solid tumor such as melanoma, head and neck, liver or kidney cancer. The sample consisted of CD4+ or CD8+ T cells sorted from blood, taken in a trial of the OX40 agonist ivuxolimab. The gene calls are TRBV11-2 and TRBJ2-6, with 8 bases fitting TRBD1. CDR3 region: CASSLGQGYLSGANVLTF. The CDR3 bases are TGTGCCAGCAGCTTAGGACAGGGGTACCTCTCTGGGGCCAACGTCCTGACTTTC.